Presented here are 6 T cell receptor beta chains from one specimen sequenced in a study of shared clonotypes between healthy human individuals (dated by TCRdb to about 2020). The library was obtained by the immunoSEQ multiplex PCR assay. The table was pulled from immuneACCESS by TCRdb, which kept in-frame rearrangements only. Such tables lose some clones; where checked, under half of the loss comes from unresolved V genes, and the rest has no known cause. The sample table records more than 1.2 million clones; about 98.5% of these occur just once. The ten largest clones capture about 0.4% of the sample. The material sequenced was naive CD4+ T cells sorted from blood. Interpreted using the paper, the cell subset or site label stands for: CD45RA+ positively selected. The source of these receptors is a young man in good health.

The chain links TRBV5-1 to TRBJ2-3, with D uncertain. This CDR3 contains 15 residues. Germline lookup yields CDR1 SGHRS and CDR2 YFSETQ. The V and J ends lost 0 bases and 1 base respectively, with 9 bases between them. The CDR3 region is CASSLVQRGTDTQYF. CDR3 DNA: TGCGCCAGCAGCTTGGTCCAGCGCGGCACAGATACGCAGTATTTT. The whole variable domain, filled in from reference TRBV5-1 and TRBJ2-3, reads KAGVTQTPRYLIKTRGQQVTLSCSPISGHRSVSWYQQTPGQGLQFLFEYFSETQRNKGNFPGRFSGRQFSNSRSEMNVSTLELGDSALYLCASSLVQRGTDTQYFGPGTRLTVL.

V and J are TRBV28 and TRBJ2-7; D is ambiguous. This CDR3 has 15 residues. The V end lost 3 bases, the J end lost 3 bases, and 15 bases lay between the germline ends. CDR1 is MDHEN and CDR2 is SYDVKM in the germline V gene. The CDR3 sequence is CASSFGIGLFYEQYF. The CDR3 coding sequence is TGTGCCAGCAGTTTTGGGATAGGGCTTTTCTACGAGCAGTACTTC.

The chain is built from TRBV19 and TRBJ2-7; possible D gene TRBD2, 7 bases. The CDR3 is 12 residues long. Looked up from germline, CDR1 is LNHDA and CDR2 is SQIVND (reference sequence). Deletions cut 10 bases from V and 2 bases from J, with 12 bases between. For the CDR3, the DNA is TGTGCCACAGGGGACTATACCTACGAGCAGTACTTC. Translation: CATGDYTYEQYF.

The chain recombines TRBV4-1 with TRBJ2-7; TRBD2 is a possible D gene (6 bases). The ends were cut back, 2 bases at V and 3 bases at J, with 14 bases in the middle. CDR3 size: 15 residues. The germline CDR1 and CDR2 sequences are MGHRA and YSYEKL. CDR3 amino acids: CASSQLWRDVYEQYF. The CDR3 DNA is TGCGCCAGCAGCCAATTATGGCGGGATGTCTACGAGCAGTACTTC.

Here the CDR3 DNA reads TGCGCCAGCAGCTTGTTGGGGTTGAGTGGCGTGAACACCGGGGAGCTGTTTTTT. It encodes CASSLLGLSGVNTGELFF. The chain uses TRBV5-1 and TRBJ2-2; no reliable D call. Deletions cut 1 base from V and 1 base from J, with 17 bases between. This CDR3 has 18 amino acids. Per germline, CDR1 SGHRS and CDR2 YFSETQ.

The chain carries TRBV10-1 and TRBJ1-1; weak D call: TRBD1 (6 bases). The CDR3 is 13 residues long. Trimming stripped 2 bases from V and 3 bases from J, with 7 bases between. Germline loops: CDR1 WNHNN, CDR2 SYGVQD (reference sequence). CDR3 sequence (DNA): TGCGCCAGCAGTGAGCCAGGGGACACTGAAGCTTTCTTT. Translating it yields CASSEPGDTEAFF.